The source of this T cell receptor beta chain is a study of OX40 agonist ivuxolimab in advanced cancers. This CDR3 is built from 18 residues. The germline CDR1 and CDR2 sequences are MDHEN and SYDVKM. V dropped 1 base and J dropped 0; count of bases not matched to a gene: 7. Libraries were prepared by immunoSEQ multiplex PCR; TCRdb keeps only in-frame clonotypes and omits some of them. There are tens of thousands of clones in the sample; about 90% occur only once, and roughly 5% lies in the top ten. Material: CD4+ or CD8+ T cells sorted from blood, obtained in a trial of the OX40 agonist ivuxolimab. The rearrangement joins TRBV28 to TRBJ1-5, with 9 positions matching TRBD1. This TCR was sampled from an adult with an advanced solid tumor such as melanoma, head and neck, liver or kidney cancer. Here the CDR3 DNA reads TGTGCCAGCAGTTTATTCTGGGACAGGGTTAGTAGCAATCAGCCCCAGCATTTT. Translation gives CASSLFWDRVSSNQPQHF.